This T cell receptor (beta chain) is drawn from a study of T cells expressing NK-cell markers. Study-wide results and caveats: The CD3+CD56-NKG2C+ fraction of several donors was likewise dominated by these clonotypes. HCMV specificity of the expanded NKG2C+ T cell clones stayed unclear.

Note on this clonotype: No antigen is known for it.

Germline lookup yields CDR1 SGHRS and CDR2 YFSETQ. This CDR3 comprises 17 residues. TCRdb reanalyzed the 5' RACE reads, giving one entry per CDR3 protein sequence and no DNA. The sample has some 110,000 distinct CDR3 sequences; the top ten hold around 20%. The chain combines TRBV5-1 with TRBJ2-7. The sequence was obtained from a woman between 18 and 70 years old in good health. Sequencing was done on a sample of blood T cells: a sorted CD56 or NKG2C T cell subset, CD4+ or CD8+ T cells, or bulk PBMC T cells (not recorded which). The CDR3 here is CASSLGFVSKDSYEQYF.